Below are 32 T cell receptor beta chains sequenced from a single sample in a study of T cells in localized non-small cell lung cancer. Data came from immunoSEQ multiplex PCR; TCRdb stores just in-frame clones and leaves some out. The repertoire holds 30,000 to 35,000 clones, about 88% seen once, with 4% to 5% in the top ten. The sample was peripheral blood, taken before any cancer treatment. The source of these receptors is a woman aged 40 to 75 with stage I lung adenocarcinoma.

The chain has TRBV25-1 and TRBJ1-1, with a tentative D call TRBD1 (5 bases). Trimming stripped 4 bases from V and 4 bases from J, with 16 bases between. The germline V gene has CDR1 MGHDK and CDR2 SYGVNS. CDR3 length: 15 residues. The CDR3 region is CASSGGPGWSTEAFF. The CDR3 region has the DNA TGTGCCAGCAGTGGGGGACCCGGCTGGAGCACTGAAGCTTTCTTT. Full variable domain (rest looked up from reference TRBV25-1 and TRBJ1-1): EADIYQTPRYLVIGTGKKITLECSQTMGHDKMYWYQQDPGMELHLIHYSYGVNSTEKGDLSSESTVSRIRTEHFPLTLESARPSHTSQYLCASSGGPGWSTEAFFGQGTRLTVV.

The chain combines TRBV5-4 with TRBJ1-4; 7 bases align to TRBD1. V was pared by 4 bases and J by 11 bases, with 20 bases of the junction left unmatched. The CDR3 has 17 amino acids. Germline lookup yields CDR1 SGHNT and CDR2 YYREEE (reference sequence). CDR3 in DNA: TGTGCCAGCAGCCCTTACTTCCGACAGGGAGCTTCAAGGAAACTGTTTTTT. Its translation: CASSPYFRQGASRKLFF.

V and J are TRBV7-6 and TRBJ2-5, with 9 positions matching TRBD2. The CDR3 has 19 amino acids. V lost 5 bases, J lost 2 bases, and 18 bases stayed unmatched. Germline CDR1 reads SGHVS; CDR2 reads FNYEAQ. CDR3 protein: CASSAPNQRGATLQETQYF. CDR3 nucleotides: TGTGCCAGCAGCGCACCAAATCAGCGGGGGGCGACACTTCAAGAGACCCAGTACTTC.

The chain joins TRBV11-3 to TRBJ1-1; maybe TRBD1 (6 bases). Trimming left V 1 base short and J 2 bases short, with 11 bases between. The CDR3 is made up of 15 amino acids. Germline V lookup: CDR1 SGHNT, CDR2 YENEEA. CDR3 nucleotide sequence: TGTGCCAGCAGCTTAGCCGGGACAACCAACACTGAAGCTTTCTTT. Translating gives CASSLAGTTNTEAFF.

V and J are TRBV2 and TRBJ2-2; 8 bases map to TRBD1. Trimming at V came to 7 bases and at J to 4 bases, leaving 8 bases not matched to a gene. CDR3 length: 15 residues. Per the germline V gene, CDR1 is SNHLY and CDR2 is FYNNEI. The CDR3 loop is CASKLDRGLTGELFF. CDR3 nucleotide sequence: TGTGCCAGCAAACTCGACAGGGGACTCACCGGGGAGCTGTTTTTT.

The CDR3 spells CASSVAGGNSGNTIYF. The CDR3 DNA sequence: TGTGCCAGCAGCGTAGCGGGAGGTAACTCTGGAAACACCATATATTTT. The chain is built from TRBV9 and TRBJ1-3; D not certain. The V end lost 0 bases, the J end lost 0 bases, and 10 bases lay between the germline ends. Germline V gene sequence: CDR1 SGDLS, CDR2 YYNGEE. The CDR3 covers 16 residues. Looking up the rest from reference TRBV9 and TRBJ1-3 gives the full variable domain: DSGVTQTPKHLITATGQRVTLRCSPRSGDLSVYWYQQSLDQGLQFLIQYYNGEERAKGNILERFSAQQFPDLHSELNLSSLELGDSALYFCASSVAGGNSGNTIYFGEGSWLTVV.

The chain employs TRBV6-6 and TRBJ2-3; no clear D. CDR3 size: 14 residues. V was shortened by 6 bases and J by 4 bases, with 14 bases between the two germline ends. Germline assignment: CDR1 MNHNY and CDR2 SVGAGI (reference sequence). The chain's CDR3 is CASSNLRSSDTQYF. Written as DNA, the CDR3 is TGTGCCAGCAGCAACTTGAGGAGCTCAGATACGCAGTATTTT.

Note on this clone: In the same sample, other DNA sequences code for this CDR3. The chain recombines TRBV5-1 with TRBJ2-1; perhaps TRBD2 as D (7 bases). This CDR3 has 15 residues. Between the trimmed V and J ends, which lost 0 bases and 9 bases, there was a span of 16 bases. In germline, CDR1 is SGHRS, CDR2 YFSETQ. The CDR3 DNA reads TGCGCCAGCAGCTTGGGTCGGGGGGCGGCGGGTGAGCAGTTCTTC. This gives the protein CASSLGRGAAGEQFF.

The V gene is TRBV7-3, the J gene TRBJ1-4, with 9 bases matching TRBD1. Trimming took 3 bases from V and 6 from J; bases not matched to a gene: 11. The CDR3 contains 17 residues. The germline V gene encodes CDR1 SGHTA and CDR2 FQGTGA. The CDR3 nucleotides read TGTGCCAGCAGCTTCCCCGTAACGGACAGGGGTGATGAAAAACTGTTTTTT. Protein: CASSFPVTDRGDEKLFF.

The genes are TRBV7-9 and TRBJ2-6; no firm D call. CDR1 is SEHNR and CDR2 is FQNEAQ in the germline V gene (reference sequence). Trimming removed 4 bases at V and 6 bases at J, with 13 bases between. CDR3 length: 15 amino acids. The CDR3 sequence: CASSSLTVSANVLTF. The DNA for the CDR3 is TGTGCCAGCAGCTCCCTGACGGTGTCGGCCAACGTCCTGACTTTC.

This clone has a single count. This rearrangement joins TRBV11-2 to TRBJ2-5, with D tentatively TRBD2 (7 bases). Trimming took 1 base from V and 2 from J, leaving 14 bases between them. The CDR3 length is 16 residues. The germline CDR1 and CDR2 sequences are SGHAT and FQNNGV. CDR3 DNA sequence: TGTGCCAGCAGCTTAGTGGGGGGGCCCCCACAAGAGACCCAGTACTTC. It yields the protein CASSLVGGPPQETQYF.

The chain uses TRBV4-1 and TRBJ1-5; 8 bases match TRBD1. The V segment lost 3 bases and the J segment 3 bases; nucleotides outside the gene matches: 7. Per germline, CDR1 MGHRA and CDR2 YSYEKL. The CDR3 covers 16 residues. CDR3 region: CASSQSGTGVNQPQHF. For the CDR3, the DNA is TGCGCCAGCAGCCAGTCCGGGACAGGAGTCAATCAGCCCCAGCATTTT.

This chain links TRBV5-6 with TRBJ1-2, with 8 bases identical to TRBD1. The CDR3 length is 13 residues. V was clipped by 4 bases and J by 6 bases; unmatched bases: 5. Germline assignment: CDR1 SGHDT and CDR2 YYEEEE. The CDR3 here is CASSDTGGNGYTF. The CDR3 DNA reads TGTGCCAGCAGCGACACAGGGGGAAATGGCTACACCTTC.

The chain's CDR3 is CASSPNEGEETQYF. The CDR3 DNA reads TGTGCCAGCAGTCCCAATGAAGGCGAAGAGACCCAGTACTTC. The chain recombines TRBV27 with TRBJ2-5; no definite D call. The germline V gene has CDR1 MNHEY and CDR2 SMNVEV (reference sequence). The CDR3 is made up of 14 amino acids. With 5 bases removed from V and 3 bases from J, the gap between germline ends came to 13 bases.

The CDR3: CASSRSWGEEKLFF. DNA of the CDR3: TGTGCCAGCAGCCGTTCTTGGGGGGAGGAAAAACTGTTTTTT. The chain has TRBV7-2 and TRBJ1-4; D perhaps matches TRBD1 (5 bases). The CDR3 spans 14 residues. The germline gives CDR1 SGHTA, CDR2 FQGNSA. Trimming took 5 bases from V and 8 from J, leaving 15 bases between them.

The CDR3 sequence is CASSDPGQANTEAFF. The CDR3 DNA reads as TGTGCCAGCAGCGACCCGGGACAAGCGAACACTGAAGCTTTCTTT. The chain is built from TRBV7-3 and TRBJ1-1; tentatively, D is TRBD1 (6 bases). The CDR3 is made up of 15 amino acids. The ends were cut back, 5 bases at V and 1 base at J, with 14 bases in the middle. The germline CDR1 and CDR2 sequences are SGHTA and FQGTGA.

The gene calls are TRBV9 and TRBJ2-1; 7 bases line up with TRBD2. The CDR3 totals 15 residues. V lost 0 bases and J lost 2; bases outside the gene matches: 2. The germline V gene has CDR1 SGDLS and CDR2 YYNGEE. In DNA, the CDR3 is TGTGCCAGCAGCGTAGGTGGGGGGGCCTACAATGAGCAGTTCTTC. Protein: CASSVGGGAYNEQFF.

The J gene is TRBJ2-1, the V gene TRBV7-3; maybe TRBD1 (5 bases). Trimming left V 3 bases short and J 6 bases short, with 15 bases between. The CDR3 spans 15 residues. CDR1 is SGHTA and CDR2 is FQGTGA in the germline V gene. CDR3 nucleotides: TGTGCCAGCAGCTTGGACAACCGGCCATCCAATGAGCAGTTCTTC. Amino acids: CASSLDNRPSNEQFF.

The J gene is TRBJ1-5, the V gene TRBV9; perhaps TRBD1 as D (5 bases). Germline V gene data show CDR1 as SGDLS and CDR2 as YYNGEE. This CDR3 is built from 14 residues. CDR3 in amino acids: CLVRAGRLNQPQHF. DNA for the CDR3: TGTTTAGTCCGGGCAGGGAGATTGAATCAGCCCCAGCATTTT.

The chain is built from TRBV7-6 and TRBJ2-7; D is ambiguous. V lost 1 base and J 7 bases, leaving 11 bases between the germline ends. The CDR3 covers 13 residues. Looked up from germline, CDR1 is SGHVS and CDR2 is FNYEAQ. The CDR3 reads CASSLGKGREQYF. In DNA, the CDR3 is TGTGCCAGCAGCTTAGGGAAAGGGCGTGAGCAGTACTTC.

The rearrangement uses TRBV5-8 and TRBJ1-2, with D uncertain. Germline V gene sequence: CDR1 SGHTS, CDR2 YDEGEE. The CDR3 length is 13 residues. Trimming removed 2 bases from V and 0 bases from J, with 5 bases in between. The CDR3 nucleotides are TGTGCCAGCAGCTTCTCCACTAACTATGGCTACACCTTC. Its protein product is CASSFSTNYGYTF.

The CDR3: CASSLGIPLNEKLFF. CDR3 coding DNA: TGTGCCAGCAGTTTGGGTATCCCGCTCAATGAAAAACTGTTTTTT. J is TRBJ1-4 and V is TRBV28, with no clear D. CDR3 length: 15 amino acids. V shed 3 bases and J shed 5 bases, with 13 bases lying between them. Germline CDR1 reads MDHEN; CDR2 reads SYDVKM.

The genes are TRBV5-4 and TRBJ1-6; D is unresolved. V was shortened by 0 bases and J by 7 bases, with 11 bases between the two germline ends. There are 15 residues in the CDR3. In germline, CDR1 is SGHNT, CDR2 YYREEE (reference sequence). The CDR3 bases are TGTGCCAGCAGCTTGGACGGATACCCAAATTCACCCCTCCACTTT. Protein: CASSLDGYPNSPLHF.

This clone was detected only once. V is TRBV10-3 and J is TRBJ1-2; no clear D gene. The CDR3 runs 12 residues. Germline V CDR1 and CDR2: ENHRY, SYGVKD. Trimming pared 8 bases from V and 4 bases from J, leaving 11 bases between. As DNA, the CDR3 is TGTGCCATCGGAACTTCCTTCTATGGCTACACCTTC. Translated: CAIGTSFYGYTF.

In DNA form, the CDR3 reads TGTGCCAGCATCATGAGCACAGCAACCTACGAGCAGTACTTC. Its translation is CASIMSTATYEQYF. The chain combines TRBV5-5 with TRBJ2-7; D unclear. Trimming pared 6 bases from V and 2 bases from J, leaving 15 bases between. The CDR3 extends over 14 amino acids. Germline V gives CDR1 SGHKS, CDR2 YYEKEE (reference sequence).

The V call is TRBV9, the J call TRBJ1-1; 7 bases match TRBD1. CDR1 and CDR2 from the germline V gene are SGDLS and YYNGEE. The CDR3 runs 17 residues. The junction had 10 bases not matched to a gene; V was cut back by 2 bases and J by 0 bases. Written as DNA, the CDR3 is TGTGCCAGCAGCGTTCCTGGCAGGGGACAGATGAACACTGAAGCTTTCTTT. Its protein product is CASSVPGRGQMNTEAFF.

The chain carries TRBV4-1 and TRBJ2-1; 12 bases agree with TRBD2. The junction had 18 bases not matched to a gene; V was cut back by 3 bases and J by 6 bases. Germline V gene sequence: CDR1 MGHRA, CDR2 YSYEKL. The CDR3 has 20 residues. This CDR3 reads CASSQRTDSASGGASNEQFF. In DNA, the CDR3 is TGCGCCAGCAGCCAGAGGACAGATTCGGCTAGCGGGGGGGCGAGCAATGAGCAGTTCTTC.

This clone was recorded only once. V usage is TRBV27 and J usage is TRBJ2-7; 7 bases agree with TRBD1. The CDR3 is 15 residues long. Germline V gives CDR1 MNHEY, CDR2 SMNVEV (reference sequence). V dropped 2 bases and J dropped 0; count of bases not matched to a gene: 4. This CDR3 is CASSLRQGYSYEQYF. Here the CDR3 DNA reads TGTGCCAGCAGTTTAAGACAGGGTTACTCCTACGAGCAGTACTTC.

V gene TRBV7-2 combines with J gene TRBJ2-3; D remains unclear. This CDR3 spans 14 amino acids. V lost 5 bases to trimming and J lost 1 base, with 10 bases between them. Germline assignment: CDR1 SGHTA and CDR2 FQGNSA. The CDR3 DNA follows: TGTGCCAGCAGCGTTGGGTGGGGCACAGATACGCAGTATTTT. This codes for CASSVGWGTDTQYF.

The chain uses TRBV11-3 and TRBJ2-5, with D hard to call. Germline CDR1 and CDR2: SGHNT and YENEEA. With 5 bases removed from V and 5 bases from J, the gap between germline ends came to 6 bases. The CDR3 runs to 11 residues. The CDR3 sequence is CASSHTETQYF. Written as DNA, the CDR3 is TGTGCCAGCAGCCACACGGAGACCCAGTACTTC. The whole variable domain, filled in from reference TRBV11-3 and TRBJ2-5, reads EAGVVQSPRYKIIEKKQPVAFWCNPISGHNTLYWYLQNLGQGPELLIRYENEEAVDDSQLPKDRFSAERLKGVDSTLKIQPAELGDSAVYLCASSHTETQYFGPGTRLLVL.

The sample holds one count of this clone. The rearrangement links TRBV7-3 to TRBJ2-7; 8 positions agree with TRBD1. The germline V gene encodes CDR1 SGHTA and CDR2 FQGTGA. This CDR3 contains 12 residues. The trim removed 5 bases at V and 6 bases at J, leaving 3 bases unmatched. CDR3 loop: CASSTTGVEQYF. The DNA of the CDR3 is TGTGCCAGCAGCACGACAGGGGTCGAGCAGTACTTC. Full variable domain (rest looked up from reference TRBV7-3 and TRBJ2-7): GAGVSQTPSNKVTEKGKYVELRCDPISGHTALYWYRQSLGQGPEFLIYFQGTGAADDSGLPNDRFFAVRPEGSVSTLKIQRTERGDSAVYLCASSTTGVEQYFGPGTRLTVT.

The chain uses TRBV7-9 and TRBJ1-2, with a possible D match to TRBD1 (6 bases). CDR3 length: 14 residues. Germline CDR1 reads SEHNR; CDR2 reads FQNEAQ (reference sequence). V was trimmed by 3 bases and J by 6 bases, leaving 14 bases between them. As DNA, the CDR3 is TGTGCCAGCAGCTTCTCCGGGACACCCCATGGCTACACCTTC. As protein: CASSFSGTPHGYTF.